The 11 T cell receptor beta chains below come from one sample, sequenced in a study of blood T cells in healthy people across ages. Together with a sample-barcoded 5' primer, a J-beta primer mix was included in a second PCR lasting about 7 to 11 cycles. TCRdb reanalysed the 5' RACE reads using MiXCR and keeps one entry per CDR3 protein. The sample holds some 730,000 distinct CDR3 sequences, over 20% seen once. The sample consisted of blood. The receptors here all came from a man aged 70-80 years in good health.

In its sample, this clonotype was seen a few times. The V call is TRBV29-1, the J call TRBJ2-4; unclear D gene. V gave up 0 bases and J gave up 4 bases, with 7 bases separating them. The germline CDR1 and CDR2 sequences are SQVTM and ANQGSEA. CDR3 length: 13 residues. The CDR3 DNA sequence: TGCAGCGTTGAAGATCGGAAGAAAAACATTCAGTACTTC. Protein sequence: CSVEDRKKNIQYF.

The V and J genes are TRBV5-5 and TRBJ2-1; TRBD2 aligns across 8 bases. V shed 10 bases and J 0 bases; nucleotides not matched to a gene: 9. The CDR3 loop spans 15 amino acids. In germline, CDR1 is SGHKS, CDR2 YYEKEE (reference sequence). CDR3 DNA: TGTGCCGGCAACTACGGGGGGGCCTCCTACAATGAGCAGTTCTTC. Protein: CAGNYGGASYNEQFF. The full variable domain, rest sourced from reference TRBV5-5 and TRBJ2-1, is DAGVTQSPTHLIKTRGQQVTLRCSPISGHKSVSWYQQVLGQGPQFIFQYYEKEERGRGNFPDRFSARQFPNYSSELNVNALLLGDSALYLCAGNYGGASYNEQFFGPGTRLTVL.

The J gene is TRBJ1-4, the V gene TRBV7-2; no firm D call. The V gene lost 1 base and the J gene lost 10 bases, with 16 bases spanning the gap. Germline values: CDR1 SGHTA, CDR2 FQGNSA. CDR3 length: 15 amino acids. CDR3 protein: CASSLDGLIVGKLFF. DNA for the CDR3: TGTGCCAGCAGCTTAGACGGCCTAATAGTAGGAAAACTGTTTTTT.

This clonotype was observed at least ten times. The genes are TRBV7-3 and TRBJ2-1; tentatively, D is TRBD1 (6 bases). Germline loops: CDR1 SGHTA, CDR2 FQGTGA. The length of the CDR3 is 14 residues. Trimming left V 6 bases short and J 7 bases short, with 16 bases between. The CDR3 sequence: CASSSDSSGNEQFF. CDR3 bases: TGTGCCAGCAGTTCGGACAGCAGTGGGAATGAGCAGTTCTTC. Full variable domain (missing parts from reference TRBV7-3 and TRBJ2-1): GAGVSQTPSNKVTEKGKYVELRCDPISGHTALYWYRQSLGQGPEFLIYFQGTGAADDSGLPNDRFFAVRPEGSVSTLKIQRTERGDSAVYLCASSSDSSGNEQFFGPGTRLTVL.

In its sample, this clonotype was seen once. This sequence joins TRBV12-3 or TRBV12-4 and TRBJ2-3; no clear D. The CDR3 totals 14 residues. The V gene lost 7 bases and the J gene lost 4 bases, with 15 bases spanning the gap. The CDR3 DNA sequence: TGTGCCAGCAAATTGGGTATCAGCGCAGATACGCAGTATTTT. This codes for CASKLGISADTQYF.

The table lists this clonotype with a few counts. The rearrangement joins TRBV28 to TRBJ1-1, with D unresolved. Germline V gene lookup returns CDR1 MDHEN and CDR2 SYDVKM. The V and J ends lost 4 bases and 4 bases respectively, with 13 bases between them. The CDR3 loop spans 14 amino acids. The CDR3, as DNA: TGTGCCAGCAGTTCCCCAGTGGTTGTCACTGAAGCTTTCTTT. Amino acid sequence: CASSSPVVVTEAFF. The whole variable domain, remainder taken from reference TRBV28 and TRBJ1-1, is DVKVTQSSRYLVKRTGEKVFLECVQDMDHENMFWYRQDPGLGLRLIYFSYDVKMKEKGDIPEGYSVSREKKERFSLILESASTNQTSMYLCASSSPVVVTEAFFGQGTRLTVV.

The chain couples TRBV29-1 to TRBJ2-1; D assignment may be TRBD1 or TRBD2 (6 bases each). V shed 0 bases and J shed 11 bases, with 14 bases lying between them. CDR1 is SQVTM, CDR2 ANQGSEA, per germline. The CDR3 extends over 13 amino acids. Here the CDR3 DNA reads TGCAGCGTTGAAGATGAGGGGGGCACAAAGCAGTTCTTC. Residues: CSVEDEGGTKQFF.

This clonotype was recorded many times. The rearrangement links TRBV12-3 or TRBV12-4 to TRBJ1-1; D ambiguous. The CDR3 runs to 12 residues. Trimming cost V 8 bases and J 0 bases, with 7 bases left between them. This CDR3 reads CASRQMNTEAFF. For the CDR3, the DNA is TGTGCCAGCCGGCAAATGAACACTGAAGCTTTCTTT.

This clonotype was seen a handful of times. The rearrangement uses TRBV12-3 or TRBV12-4 and TRBJ1-5; 7 nucleotides agree with TRBD1. V was clipped by 6 bases and J by 0 bases; unmatched bases: 11. CDR3 length: 17 residues. The DNA of the CDR3 is TGTGCCAGCAGCCCCCCGGCCCACAGGGGTAGCAATCAGCCCCAGCATTTT. As protein: CASSPPAHRGSNQPQHF.

The chain carries TRBV18 and TRBJ2-5, with D hard to call. V was clipped by 3 bases and J by 4 bases, with 9 bases between them. Germline lookup yields CDR1 KGHSH and CDR2 LQKENI. This CDR3 has 13 amino acids. The CDR3 region has the DNA TGTGCCAGCTCACCTAACGTCGGAGAGACCCAGTACTTC. Encoded protein: CASSPNVGETQYF.

The chain joins TRBV6-6 to TRBJ2-3, with 10 nucleotides matching TRBD2. The CDR3 length is 16 residues. Per germline, CDR1 MNHNY and CDR2 SVGAGI (reference sequence). V dropped 2 bases and J dropped 5; count of bases not matched to a gene: 7. The CDR3 sequence: CASSYGPSGGVDTQYF. CDR3 nucleotides: TGTGCCAGCAGTTACGGCCCCAGCGGGGGGGTAGATACGCAGTATTTT.